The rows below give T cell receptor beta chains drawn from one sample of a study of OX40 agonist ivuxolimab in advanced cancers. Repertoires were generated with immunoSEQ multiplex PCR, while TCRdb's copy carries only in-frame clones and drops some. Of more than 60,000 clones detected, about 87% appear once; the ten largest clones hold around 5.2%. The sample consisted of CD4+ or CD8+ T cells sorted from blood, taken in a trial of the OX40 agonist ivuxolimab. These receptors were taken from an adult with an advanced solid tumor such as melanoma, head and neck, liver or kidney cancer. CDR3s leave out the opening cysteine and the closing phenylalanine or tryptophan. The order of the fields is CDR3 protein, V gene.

CDR3 protein: ASSPRGKYEQY; V gene: TRBV6-6
CDR3 protein: ASSRTGTGYNTEAF; V gene: TRBV7-9
CDR3 protein: ASSLSANQAIMNTEAF; V gene: TRBV5-1
CDR3 protein: ASSSKTGGTGELF; V gene: TRBV2
CDR3 protein: ASSGQGPTGELF; V gene: TRBV27
CDR3 protein: ASSSGQGAFTEAF; V gene: TRBV27
CDR3 protein: ATSRGRTGEYQPQH; V gene: TRBV15
CDR3 protein: ASSRDRGTQY; V gene: TRBV28
CDR3 protein: ASSAGPAENSPLH; V gene: TRBV11-2
CDR3 protein: AIKTGFEAF; V gene: TRBV30
CDR3 protein: SVLTGRNSPLH; V gene: TRBV29-1
CDR3 protein: SVGLNSNQPQH; V gene: TRBV29-1
CDR3 protein: ASSYGRQNTGELF; V gene: TRBV7-9
CDR3 protein: ASTVFGELF; V gene: TRBV25-1
CDR3 protein: ASKNRDNSPLH; V gene: TRBV27
CDR3 protein: ASSLAAQIGPTREALYEQY; V gene: TRBV27
CDR3 protein: ASSGQPQH; V gene: TRBV6-1
CDR3 protein: ASSQVPGLGETQY; V gene: TRBV4-3
CDR3 protein: ASSLAPGTAAYEQY; V gene: TRBV5-1
CDR3 protein: ASSLGRAEKLF; V gene: TRBV7-2
CDR3 protein: ASSRRSADTQY; V gene: TRBV9
CDR3 protein: ASTNEEGASQPQH; V gene: TRBV6-6
CDR3 protein: AIVRGQGDNEQF; V gene: TRBV10-3
CDR3 protein: ASSVRLAGGNGELF; V gene: TRBV5-1
CDR3 protein: ASSPGTGAMNTEAF; V gene: TRBV7-8
CDR3 protein: ASNAGTSGNEQF; V gene: TRBV19
CDR3 protein: ASSLFQNEKLF; V gene: TRBV28
CDR3 protein: ASRYSGANVLT; V gene: TRBV28
CDR3 protein: ASSPRAALNAGGYT; V gene: TRBV18
CDR3 protein: ASSERGPLKGIASNYGYT; V gene: TRBV5-1
CDR3 protein: ASSLDAGGIYEQY; V gene: TRBV6-5
CDR3 protein: ASSVGSNSPLH; V gene: TRBV9
CDR3 protein: ASGLAGVFSYEQY; V gene: TRBV2
CDR3 protein: ASSQGYTSTNEKLF; V gene: TRBV4-2
CDR3 protein: SASYYNEQF; V gene: TRBV20-1
CDR3 protein: ASSQDKSGSSYNEQF; V gene: TRBV4-3
CDR3 protein: ASRGRGERGEAF; V gene: TRBV28
CDR3 protein: ASTSRGPGANVLT; V gene: TRBV4-1
CDR3 protein: ASSGLIPEAF; V gene: TRBV2
CDR3 protein: ASSVSPGQGTGNTIY; V gene: TRBV9